The T cell receptor beta chain described here comes from a study of cytomegalovirus exposure and HLA in healthy donors. Study-wide results and limits: A later analysis linked a missense variant in DCLRE1C to the trimming of TCR beta V and J genes. In an earlier analysis, about 87% or about 30%: the productive usage of most TCR beta V segments.

As for this clone: Antigen specificity is unknown.

This CDR3 has 15 amino acids. CDR1 is ENHRY, CDR2 SYGVKD, per germline. Trimming pared 0 bases from V and 0 bases from J, leaving 8 bases between. 13 Jbeta primers and 60 Vbeta primers were used for the PCR. This table comes from immunoSEQ multiplex PCR, and its TCRdb copy is limited to in-frame clones, with some not included. The repertoire includes about 200,000 clones, just under 70% of them detected once, and 2.5% to 3% sits in the top ten. V and J are TRBV10-3 and TRBJ1-1, with D maybe TRBD1 (5 bases). The sample was PBMCs. The sequence came from a man aged 35-49 years in good health and CMV-seropositive. CDR3: CAISESGRVNTEAFF. The CDR3 DNA reads TGTGCCATCAGTGAGTCGGGCAGGGTGAACACTGAAGCTTTCTTT.